This T cell receptor beta chain derives from a study of CD8 T cells in Susac syndrome. The ends were cut back, 4 bases at V and 3 bases at J, with 21 bases in the middle. Germline V CDR1 and CDR2: DFQATT, SNEGSKA (reference sequence). The CDR3 is 16 residues long. Random hexamers were used to reverse transcribe the RNA input (about 0.5 to 1 ug). From the immunoSEQ multiplex PCR reads, TCRdb called clonotypes with MiXCR, one entry per CDR3 protein. This table holds around 190,000 distinct CDR3 sequences, roughly 94% found once. The chain couples TRBV20-1 to TRBJ1-2; D might be TRBD1 (5 bases). This TCR was recovered from a human donor in good health. The material sequenced was CD4+ T cells from PBMCs. CDR3 coding DNA: TGCAGTGCTACACCGGGACTAACGACGTTTGACTATGGCTACACCTTC. Amino acids: CSATPGLTTFDYGYTF.